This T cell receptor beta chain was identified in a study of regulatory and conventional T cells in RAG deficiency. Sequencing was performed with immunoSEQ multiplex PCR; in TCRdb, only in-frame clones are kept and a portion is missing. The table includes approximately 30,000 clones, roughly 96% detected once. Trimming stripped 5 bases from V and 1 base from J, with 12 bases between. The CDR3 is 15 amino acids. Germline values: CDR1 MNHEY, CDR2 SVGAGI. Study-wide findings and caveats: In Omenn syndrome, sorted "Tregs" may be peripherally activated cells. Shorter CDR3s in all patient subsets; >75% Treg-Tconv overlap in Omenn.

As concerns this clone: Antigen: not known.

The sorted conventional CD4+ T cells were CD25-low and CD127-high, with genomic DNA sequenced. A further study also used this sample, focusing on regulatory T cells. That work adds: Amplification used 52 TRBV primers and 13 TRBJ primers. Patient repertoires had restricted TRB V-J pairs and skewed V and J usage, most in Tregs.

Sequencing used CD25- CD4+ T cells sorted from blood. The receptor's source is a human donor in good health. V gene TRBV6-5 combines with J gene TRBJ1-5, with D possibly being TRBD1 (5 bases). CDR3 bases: TGTGCCAGCAGTGGCCTGCAGGGCAGCAATCAGCCCCAGCATTTT. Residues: CASSGLQGSNQPQHF.